The entry below gives a single TCR beta chain sequence along with its context. Seattle cases were enrolled at active infection and followed longitudinally. The method was immunoSEQ multiplex PCR; TCRdb's version includes in-frame clones alone and lacks a portion of them. Here the sample spans about 87,000 clones, less than 95% being singletons. The data were taken from a study of blood T cell repertoires in COVID-19. Trimming left V 3 bases short and J 0 bases short, with 8 bases between. The CDR3 extends over 15 amino acids. In germline, CDR1 is SGHAT, CDR2 FQNNGV. The clonotype originates from a man aged 18 to 29 with COVID-19, enrolled during active disease. The sequenced sample consisted of peripheral blood. This sequence joins TRBV11-2 and TRBJ2-2, with D hard to call. CDR3 bases: TGTGCCAGCAGCTTCCTCGTTGCGAACACCGGGGAGCTGTTTTTT. It specifies CASSFLVANTGELFF.